The 10 T cell receptor beta chains reported below all come from one sample, sequenced in a study of graft-versus-host responses after intestinal transplantation. The assay was immunoSEQ multiplex PCR, and TCRdb's table has in-frame clones only and misses some. This table has 100,000 or so clones, 85% to 95% appearing once. No antigens are known for them. Here the sequenced sample was unstimulated CD8+ T cells sorted from spleen or lymph node cells, taken before intestinal transplant. The receptors here all came from a human donor who received an intestinal transplant.

The gene calls are TRBV21-1 and TRBJ1-5. TRBV21-1 constitutes a pseudogene. This CDR3 comprises 19 residues. For the CDR3, the DNA is TGTGCCAGCAGCCTCCGGTCATTTGCGGGGGGGTACTACAATCAGCCCCAGCATTTT. Its protein is CASSLRSFAGGYYNQPQHF.

The J gene is TRBJ1-5, the V gene TRBV13; tentative D call: TRBD1 (5 bases). Germline CDR1 PRHDT, CDR2 FYEKMQ (reference sequence). The CDR3 is 12 residues long. Trimming removed 0 bases from V and 12 bases from J, with 9 bases in between. The CDR3 region is CASSLGQDIQHF. CDR3 bases: TGTGCCAGCAGCTTAGGCCAGGACATCCAGCATTTT.

The genes are TRBV5-4 and TRBJ2-2; a possible D gene is TRBD1 (7 bases). Germline CDR1 is SGHNT and CDR2 is YYREEE (reference sequence). The CDR3 spans 15 residues. Trimming pared 2 bases from V and 7 bases from J, leaving 15 bases between. CDR3 bases: TGTGCCAGCAGCTTCGGAGGGGGCCAAAGCGGGGAGCTGTTTTTT. It translates to CASSFGGGQSGELFF.

The V call is TRBV10-3, the J call TRBJ2-4; TRBD2 aligns across 8 bases. V lost 10 bases to trimming and J lost 8 bases; unmatched junction nucleotides: 10. This CDR3 comprises 13 residues. Germline values: CDR1 ENHRY, CDR2 SYGVKD. This chain's CDR3 is CATGGGRDDIQYF. The CDR3 coding sequence is TGTGCCACGGGGGGGGGCAGGGATGACATTCAGTACTTC.

The chain uses TRBV20-1 and TRBJ2-7; D perhaps matches TRBD1 (6 bases). CDR1 DFQATT and CDR2 SNEGSKA come from the germline V gene (reference sequence). The CDR3 totals 11 residues. Trimming cost V 6 bases and J 1 base, with 7 bases left between them. CDR3 region: CSARGSYEQYF. DNA of the CDR3: TGCAGTGCCAGGGGTTCCTACGAGCAGTACTTC.

The chain links TRBV27 to TRBJ2-2; 11 bases are a match to TRBD2. This CDR3 has 17 amino acids. Germline V CDR1 and CDR2: MNHEY, SMNVEV (reference sequence). J was trimmed by 5 bases and V by 2 bases; bases with no gene match: 7. Written as DNA, the CDR3 is TGTGCCAGCAGTTTACCACTAGCGGGGGCCCCGACCGGGGAGCTGTTTTTT. Its protein product is CASSLPLAGAPTGELFF.

This chain connects TRBV4-3 to TRBJ1-1; D is possibly TRBD1 (6 bases). V lost 3 bases, J lost 7 bases, and 12 bases lay in between. The CDR3 extends over 13 amino acids. The V gene's germline CDR1 is LGHNA and CDR2 YSLEER. The CDR3 loop reads CASSQGRTVEAFF. The CDR3 DNA follows: TGCGCCAGCAGCCAGGGTAGGACAGTTGAAGCTTTCTTT.

The rearrangement uses TRBV4-1 and TRBJ1-2, with 7 bases aligning to TRBD1. The CDR3 extends over 15 amino acids. V shed 3 bases and J 4 bases; nucleotides not matched to a gene: 8. CDR1 and CDR2 from the germline V gene are MGHRA and YSYEKL. The DNA for the CDR3 is TGCGCCAGCAGCCAGGTACCGGGACAGATCTATGGCTACACCTTC. Translating gives CASSQVPGQIYGYTF.

The genes are TRBV19 and TRBJ2-5; 8 bases line up with TRBD1. The germline V gene has CDR1 LNHDA and CDR2 SQIVND (reference sequence). The CDR3 totals 15 residues. Trimming cost V 5 bases and J 4 bases; bases outside gene matches: 9. In DNA, the CDR3 is TGTGCCAGTAGTTCCCTGGACAGGGTGGGAGAGACCCAGTACTTC. This encodes CASSSLDRVGETQYF.

The table lists this clone with a count of one. This chain joins TRBV7-6 and TRBJ2-7, with TRBD2 matching 11 bases. This CDR3 comprises 16 residues. Germline CDR1 and CDR2: SGHVS and FNYEAQ. V gave up 1 base and J gave up 3 bases; unmatched junction bases: 5. The DNA for the CDR3 is TGTGCCAGCAGCTTAGAAGCTAGCGGGGGGAACTACGAGCAGTACTTC. This sequence encodes CASSLEASGGNYEQYF.